This TCR beta chain was sequenced during a study of identical twins. This clonotype came up a few times. Every donor was a healthy Caucasian. TCRdb analysed the 5' RACE reads with MiXCR anew, one entry per CDR3 protein. The profile shows around 1.7 million distinct CDR3 sequences, around 29% of them singletons. CDR1 and CDR2 (germline): ENHRY, SYGVKD. This CDR3 contains 13 residues. V was trimmed by 2 bases and J by 8 bases, leaving 10 bases between them. The rearrangement links TRBV10-3 to TRBJ2-1; D gene unclear. The specimen was cord blood. The sequence was obtained from a newborn girl in good health. The CDR3 DNA follows: TGTGCCATCAGTGAGAGGTCTGCCGATGAGCAGTTCTTC. It is translated as CAISERSADEQFF.